This T cell receptor (beta chain) was captured in a study of T cells after yellow fever vaccination. Across the whole study: Fractions with few cells were prepared using SMART-Seq v4 Ultra Low Input. Findings of the study overall: The booster saw the reappearance of most primary-vaccination clones (roughly 97% CD4, around 88% CD8). Researchers cautioned that FACS-sorted repertoires could harbor abundant clonotypes contaminating from the bulk population.

This clonotype was counted between two and nine times. What it binds is unknown. Germline V CDR1 and CDR2: DFQATT, SNEGSKA (reference sequence). Deletions cut 3 bases from V and 4 bases from J, with 9 bases between. The CDR3 is 12 amino acids. A process of 5'RACE template switching, which added a universal primer site and UMIs, was used to make TCR cDNA. One entry per CDR3 protein, called by TCRdb with MiXCR from the 5' RACE reads. Of under 400,000 distinct CDR3 sequences listed, around an eighth are singletons. This clonotype was sampled from a young man who received the YFV17D yellow fever vaccine. This sequence joins TRBV20-1 and TRBJ1-1; unclear D gene. This specimen was CD4+ T cells sorted from PBMCs, taken 15 days after the yellow fever booster vaccination. For the CDR3, the DNA is TGCAGTGCTAGCAGGATGCGCACTGAAGCTTTCTTT. Its protein product is CSASRMRTEAFF.